The 12 T cell receptor beta chains given below trace back to one sample, sequenced in a study of control samples from healthy donors and cancer patients. Sequenced by immunoSEQ multiplex PCR; TCRdb stores in-frame clones only, minus some. Of approximately 100,000 clones listed, 70% to 85% were seen once; the top ten hold 38%. The sequencing sample was made of PBMCs. Source of these receptors: a man in his 70s with lung cancer.

The chain is built from TRBV5-6 and TRBJ1-6; D is undetermined. The V gene's germline CDR1 is SGHDT and CDR2 YYEEEE. The CDR3 runs 16 residues. V was cut by 2 bases and J by 10 bases, with 19 bases left in between. CDR3 nucleotide sequence: TGTGCCAGCAGCTTTCGGGAGGTCCTCCTAAGCTCACCCCTCCACTTT. It encodes CASSFREVLLSSPLHF.

V and J are TRBV5-6 and TRBJ2-7; D may be TRBD1 (5 bases). Trimming took 7 bases from V and 7 from J, leaving 15 bases between them. Germline-derived CDR1 and CDR2 are SGHDT and YYEEEE. The CDR3 contains 12 residues. CDR3 coding DNA: TGTGCCAGCTATAATGACAGTGCAGAGCAGTACTTC. Its protein is CASYNDSAEQYF.

This chain links TRBV4-2 with TRBJ1-2, with D unclear. CDR3 length equals 15 residues. The germline V gene has CDR1 LGHNA and CDR2 YNFKEQ. V was shortened by 0 bases and J by 2 bases, with 10 bases between the two germline ends. The DNA of the CDR3 is TGTGCCAGCAGCCAAGATGGGCAGAAGAACTATGGCTACACCTTC. It is translated as CASSQDGQKNYGYTF.

The chain joins TRBV7-6 to TRBJ1-5; D unresolved. CDR3 length equals 15 residues. V shed 2 bases and J shed 2 bases, with 10 bases lying between them. CDR1 is SGHVS, CDR2 FNYEAQ, per germline. CDR3 protein: CASSLTDGRNQPQHF. In DNA form, the CDR3 reads TGTGCCAGCAGCTTAACCGACGGCCGCAATCAGCCCCAGCATTTT.

This clone was observed a handful of times. The DNA of the CDR3 is TGTGCCAGCAGTTACTCGATCGTAAGGACTGAAGCTTTCTTT. Protein product: CASSYSIVRTEAFF. This chain links TRBV6-6 with TRBJ1-1; D is ambiguous. Germline V gene sequence: CDR1 MNHNY, CDR2 SVGAGI (reference sequence). Trimming stripped 0 bases from V and 5 bases from J, with 10 bases between. The CDR3 is 14 residues long.

This clone was found many times. The chain joins TRBV21-1 to TRBJ1-2. TRBV21-1 is a pseudogene. This CDR3 comprises 14 residues. The CDR3 loop is CASSKVGGLRGYTF. CDR3 in DNA: TGTGCCAGCAGCAAAGTGGGCGGCTTGAGAGGCTACACCTTC.

The rearrangement joins TRBV5-4 to TRBJ2-4; 7 positions agree with TRBD1. Germline V gene lookup returns CDR1 SGHNT and CDR2 YYREEE (reference sequence). This CDR3 is built from 15 residues. V shed 5 bases and J 4 bases; nucleotides not matched to a gene: 9. The CDR3 region is CASSQTGLRKNIQYF. The CDR3 bases are TGTGCCAGCAGTCAGACAGGGCTACGAAAAAACATTCAGTACTTC.

The chain joins TRBV20-1 to TRBJ2-3; no definite D call. This CDR3 has 10 residues. The V gene lost 4 bases and the J gene lost 8 bases, with 7 bases spanning the gap. Germline V CDR1 and CDR2: DFQATT, SNEGSKA (reference sequence). The CDR3 spells CSATWTTQYF. The CDR3 nucleotides read TGCAGTGCTACATGGACTACGCAGTATTTT.

The genes are TRBV2 and TRBJ1-5; unclear D gene. V lost 1 base, J lost 0 bases, and 10 bases lay in between. The germline V gene encodes CDR1 SNHLY and CDR2 FYNNEI. The CDR3 extends over 16 amino acids. Written as DNA, the CDR3 is TGTGCCAGCAGTGAAGACGGTCTCACTAGCAATCAGCCCCAGCATTTT. Protein sequence: CASSEDGLTSNQPQHF.

The rearrangement uses TRBV5-1 and TRBJ2-1; 7 bases are shared with TRBD2. The CDR3 sequence is 14 residues long. Germline V lookup: CDR1 SGHRS, CDR2 YFSETQ. V was pared by 0 bases and J by 4 bases, with 1 base of the junction left unmatched. The CDR3: CASSLVGLYNEQFF. The CDR3 nucleotides read TGCGCCAGCAGCTTGGTGGGACTATACAATGAGCAGTTCTTC.

The J gene is TRBJ2-7, the V gene TRBV7-9; D ambiguous. This CDR3 contains 15 residues. V gave up 5 bases and J gave up 0 bases, with 14 bases separating them. Germline V gives CDR1 SEHNR, CDR2 FQNEAQ (reference sequence). The CDR3 region is CASSLADPPSYEQYF. In DNA, the CDR3 is TGTGCCAGCAGCCTCGCCGATCCTCCCTCCTACGAGCAGTACTTC.

This chain joins TRBV19 and TRBJ1-4; D unclear. The V and J ends lost 3 bases and 4 bases respectively, with 6 bases between them. From germline, CDR1 is LNHDA and CDR2 SQIVND (reference sequence). This CDR3 comprises 13 residues. The CDR3 coding sequence is TGTGCCAGTAGTATCGGGGATAATGAAAAACTGTTTTTT. This codes for CASSIGDNEKLFF.